These T cell receptor beta chains were read from a single sample in a study of beta chain features in type 1 diabetes. Libraries were prepared by immunoSEQ multiplex PCR; TCRdb keeps only in-frame clonotypes and omits some of them. The repertoire includes approximately 260,000 clones, around 20% of them detected once, and roughly 0.028% sits in the top ten. Sequenced: naive CD4+ T cells from blood. Receptors originate from a woman aged 40 to 50 with type 1 diabetes. CDR3s leave out the opening cysteine and the closing phenylalanine or tryptophan. Clone size appears in some rows only: once, few, many, or a class for an expanded clone.

TRBJ2-6 few TRBV7-9 ASSQLAGVAGGANVLT
TRBJ1-2 . TRBV2 ASTPGRANYGYT
TRBJ2-5 . TRBV7-9 ASSPGQFMAETQY
TRBJ1-1 few TRBV18 ASSPEDGTEAF
TRBJ2-2 . TRBV5-4 ASSSPGGKNTGELF
TRBJ1-1 few TRBV7-9 ASGGRTGGLNTEAF
TRBJ1-1 . TRBV7-9 ASSWGHLEAF
TRBJ1-5 . TRBV4-1 ASSHLIDRGTDNQPQH
TRBJ2-7 few TRBV30 AWSVLPHEQY
TRBJ1-1 . TRBV9 ASSVGNRGNTEAF
TRBJ2-1 . TRBV6-5 ASSYGGRANEQF
TRBJ2-1 few TRBV27 ASSLLAGGPYNEQF
TRBJ2-2 few TRBV19 ASSRGTSNTGELF
TRBJ2-3 . TRBV5-4 ASSFGGGPDTQY
TRBJ2-7 . TRBV10-3 AIRSRDRDPYEQY
TRBJ1-2 . TRBV29-1 SSKARGEYGYT
TRBJ2-5 few TRBV7-2 ASSPSGGEGQETQY
TRBJ1-2 . TRBV5-1 ASSPARDRVLYGYT
TRBJ1-1 . TRBV6-1 ASSEALRVVNTEAF
TRBJ1-2 . TRBV4-3 ASSQDEGVNYGYT
TRBJ1-5 . TRBV5-1 ASSPTGVWNQPQH
TRBJ1-1 few TRBV5-6 ASSRGGTNTEAF
TRBJ1-1 . TRBV7-3 ASSFRRSTEAF
TRBJ1-2 once TRBV5-1 ASRPSGAYGYT
TRBJ2-7 . TRBV11-1 ASSSPPGLAGSYEQY
TRBJ1-1 . TRBV29-1 SGWTAGTEAF